This is a list of T cell receptor beta chains from one sample in a study of blood T cell repertoires in COVID-19. Assay: immunoSEQ multiplex PCR; the TCRdb copy retains only in-frame clones and omits some. The data show around 450,000 clones, nearly 90% seen once. Sequenced: PBMCs or T cells enriched from blood (not recorded which). These receptor sequences come from a woman aged 18-29 years with acute COVID-19. Each CDR3 is given with its conserved first and last residue. The D gene is left open where the match is weak. A row's size may be missing; if present it is once, few, many or a size class.

j_call clone_size v_call d_call cdr3_nt cdr3_aa
TRBJ2-7 once TRBV2 - TGTGCCAGCAGCCCAATTGGAGGGGCCCACCACGAGCAGTACTTC CASSPIGGAHHEQYF
TRBJ1-5 once TRBV7-9 - TGTGCCAGCAGCCCTCCTGGCGGTAGCAATCAGCCCCAGCATTTT CASSPPGGSNQPQHF
TRBJ1-1 - TRBV19 - TGTGCCAGTAGTTCAAAAAGACAAGCCACTGAAGCTTTCTTT CASSSKRQATEAFF
TRBJ1-2 - TRBV29-1 TRBD1 TGCAGCGTTGGACAGGGAGGCTATGGCTACACCTTC CSVGQGGYGYTF
TRBJ2-2 few TRBV7-9 - TGTGCCAGCAGCTCGAGAGGGCCGAGCACCGGGGAGCTGTTTTTT CASSSRGPSTGELFF
TRBJ1-2 - TRBV5-5 - TGTGCCAGCAGCTTGGACCGCTGGGCCGCTAATAACTATGGCTACACCTTC CASSLDRWAANNYGYTF
TRBJ2-1 - TRBV5-1 - TGCGCCAGCAGGTGGCGCGGGGTCAATGAGCAGTTCTTC CASRWRGVNEQFF
TRBJ1-3 - TRBV29-1 - TGCAGCGTTGAAGGGCCCTCTGGAAACACCATATATTTT CSVEGPSGNTIYF
TRBJ1-5 - TRBV5-1 TRBD1 TGCGCCAGCAGAGAGGCAGGGGGCAGCCAGCCCCAGCATTTT CASREAGGSQPQHF
TRBJ2-1 - TRBV5-1 - TGCGCCAGCAGCCCCCTGGACAGTTTATTTGACAATGAGCAGTTCTTC CASSPLDSLFDNEQFF
TRBJ1-4 - TRBV7-8 - TGTGCCAGCAGCCGCGGCGGGGGGGTTGTGAACGATAATGAAAAACTGTTTTTT CASSRGGGVVNDNEKLFF
TRBJ1-2 - TRBV28 - TGTGCCAGCAATCAGGGCTATGGCTACACCTTC CASNQGYGYTF
TRBJ2-5 once TRBV5-4 TRBD2 TGTGCCAGCACGACTAGCGGAGACCAAGAGACCCAGTACTTC CASTTSGDQETQYF
TRBJ2-1 once TRBV16 - TGTGCCAGCAGTAGTTTGGACAGACAATACAATGAGCAGTTCTTC CASSSLDRQYNEQFF
TRBJ2-2 - TRBV2 - TGTGCCAGCAGTGAGGGGGCAGGGAACACCGGGGAGCTGTTTTTT CASSEGAGNTGELFF
TRBJ2-5 - TRBV7-9 - TGTGCCAGCAGCTTAGGGGAAGGGGGGACCCAGTACTTC CASSLGEGGTQYF
TRBJ1-2 - TRBV5-1 - TGCGCCAGCAGCTTACAGGGAGATGGCTATGGCTACACCTTC CASSLQGDGYGYTF
TRBJ1-1 few TRBV10-3 - TGTGCCATCAATCCGCGAAGGGAGACTGAAGCTTTCTTT CAINPRRETEAFF
TRBJ1-1 - TRBV28 - TGTGCCAGCAGTTTAGGAGGGCTTGATACTGAAGCTTTCTTT CASSLGGLDTEAFF
TRBJ2-1 once TRBV27 TRBD2 TGTGCCAGCAGTTTCCTGAGCGGGAAAGCCTACAATGAGCAGTTCTTC CASSFLSGKAYNEQFF
TRBJ2-7 - TRBV3-1/TRBV3-2 - TGTGCCAGCAGCCAAGGCGAGGGCTACGAGCAGTACTTC CASSQGEGYEQYF
TRBJ1-2 - TRBV9 - TGTGCCAGCAGCGTAGTGGAGGGGCCTAACTATGGCTACACCTTC CASSVVEGPNYGYTF
TRBJ2-5 - TRBV10-1 TRBD2 TGCGCCAGCAGTGATTCTCTAGCGGGAGGACAAGAGACCCAGTACTTC CASSDSLAGGQETQYF
TRBJ2-5 once TRBV7-7 TRBD2 TGTGCCAGCAGCGGCGGACTAGCGGGAGGTGCAGAGACCCAGTACTTC CASSGGLAGGAETQYF